The T cell receptor (beta chain) under discussion was sequenced for a study of blood T cell repertoires in COVID-19. The table came from immunoSEQ multiplex PCR; TCRdb's copy has only in-frame clones and leaves some out. The sample has about 190,000 clones, 90% seen once; the top ten hold 0.62%. This CDR3 has 15 amino acids. V shed 6 bases and J 0 bases; nucleotides not matched to a gene: 3. Germline V CDR1 and CDR2: MGHRA, YSYEKL. The source is a man aged 45-65 years with acute or convalescent COVID-19. V is TRBV4-1 and J is TRBJ2-2; 8 positions match TRBD2. Sequencing was performed on peripheral blood. This chain's CDR3 is CASSLTSANTGELFF. The CDR3 nucleotides read TGCGCCAGCAGTCTGACTAGCGCGAACACCGGGGAGCTGTTTTTT.